One sample yielded the 24 T cell receptor beta chains listed below, sequenced in a study of blood T cell repertoires in COVID-19. Assay: immunoSEQ multiplex PCR; the TCRdb copy retains only in-frame clones and omits some. There are 150,000 to 200,000 clones in the sample; 86% occur only once, and 7% to 10% lies in the top ten. The specimen sequenced was PBMCs or T cells enriched from blood (not recorded which). All receptors derive from a woman aged 25-40 years who had recovered from COVID-19.

The CDR3 region is CSLWTGDQGYGYTF. The DNA of the CDR3 is TGCAGCCTATGGACAGGGGATCAGGGTTATGGCTACACCTTC. The gene calls are TRBV29-1 and TRBJ1-2, with 9 bases fitting TRBD1. There are 14 residues in the CDR3. After removal of 8 bases from V and 5 bases from J, the junction contained 12 bases not matched to a gene. Germline V gives CDR1 SQVTM, CDR2 ANQGSEA.

The V and J genes are TRBV19 and TRBJ2-5; 9 bases match TRBD2. Germline lookup yields CDR1 LNHDA and CDR2 SQIVND (reference sequence). V gave up 0 bases and J gave up 13 bases; unmatched junction bases: 6. The CDR3 covers 13 residues. The CDR3 protein is CASSIDLAGLPYF. The DNA of the CDR3 is TGTGCCAGTAGTATAGACCTAGCGGGATTGCCGTACTTC. The full variable domain, rest sourced from reference TRBV19 and TRBJ2-5, is DGGITQSPKYLFRKEGQNVTLSCEQNLNHDAMYWYRQDPGQGLRLIYYSQIVNDFQKGDIAEGYSVSREKKESFPLTVTSAQKNPTAFYLCASSIDLAGLPYFGPGTRLLVL.

CDR3 protein: CASSVLPGLAGDVYEQYF. The CDR3 nucleotides are TGTGCCAGCAGCGTGTTGCCGGGACTAGCGGGGGATGTCTACGAGCAGTACTTC. J is TRBJ2-7 and V is TRBV5-6, with TRBD2 matching 14 bases. From germline, CDR1 is SGHDT and CDR2 YYEEEE. The CDR3 has 18 amino acids. V trimming: 4 bases; J trimming: 3 bases; junction bases outside the gene matches: 12.

The chain recombines TRBV28 with TRBJ2-2; no clear D. Trimming pared 5 bases from V and 5 bases from J, leaving 18 bases between. The CDR3 length is 16 residues. Germline CDR1 and CDR2: MDHEN and SYDVKM. The CDR3 region is CASSPWMGLQTGELFF. For the CDR3, the DNA is TGTGCCAGCAGTCCATGGATGGGCCTTCAAACCGGGGAGCTGTTTTTT.

The V and J genes are TRBV28 and TRBJ2-1, with 9 nucleotides matching TRBD1. V was clipped by 1 base and J by 3 bases; unmatched bases: 19. Germline values: CDR1 MDHEN, CDR2 SYDVKM. The CDR3 length is 21 residues. For the CDR3, the DNA is TGTGCCAGCAGTTTATTGAAAAACGCCGGGACAGGGAGGAAGGGCTACAATGAGCAGTTCTTC. This codes for CASSLLKNAGTGRKGYNEQFF.

This clone has just one count. The chain recombines TRBV7-3 with TRBJ1-5; possibly TRBD1 for D (5 bases). V was shortened by 5 bases and J by 7 bases, with 15 bases between the two germline ends. Germline V gene data show CDR1 as SGHTA and CDR2 as FQGTGA. This CDR3 is 14 amino acids long. CDR3 sequence reads: CASSPAGTEQPQHF. DNA of the CDR3: TGTGCCAGCAGCCCCGCGGGGACGGAGCAGCCCCAGCATTTT.

This chain connects TRBV15 to TRBJ2-7, with D possibly matching TRBD2 (7 bases). Germline loops: CDR1 LNHNV, CDR2 YYDKDF (reference sequence). CDR3 length: 15 residues. Trimming shortened V by 1 base and J by 5 bases, and 15 bases separated the two germline ends. CDR3 protein: CATSRVRKGGDEQYF. The DNA for the CDR3 is TGTGCCACCAGCAGAGTGCGGAAAGGGGGGGACGAGCAGTACTTC.

This chain connects TRBV27 to TRBJ2-3; perhaps TRBD2 as D (6 bases). The CDR3 consists of 14 residues. The germline V gene has CDR1 MNHEY and CDR2 SMNVEV (reference sequence). V was clipped by 6 bases and J by 3 bases, with 13 bases between them. The CDR3 loop reads CASRSGVLTDTQYF. CDR3 bases: TGTGCCAGCAGATCGGGAGTTTTGACAGATACGCAGTATTTT.

The V call is TRBV3-1 (or the pseudogene TRBV3-2), the J call TRBJ2-5, with TRBD1 as a possible D gene (6 bases). The V end was cut by 0 bases, the J end by 4 bases, with 15 bases between. From germline, CDR1 is LGHDT and CDR2 YNNKEL (reference sequence). The CDR3 loop spans 16 amino acids. In DNA, the CDR3 is TGTGCCAGCAGCCAAGATGAGACAGGCAGGGGAGAGACCCAGTACTTC. Amino acid sequence: CASSQDETGRGETQYF.

V gene TRBV10-3 combines with J gene TRBJ1-4; weak D call: TRBD1 (6 bases). There are 13 residues in the CDR3. In germline, CDR1 is ENHRY, CDR2 SYGVKD. Between the trimmed V and J ends, which lost 9 bases and 5 bases, there was a span of 13 bases. The CDR3 DNA reads as TGTGCCATGGGAGGGGGGCCCAATGAAAAACTGTTTTTT. Protein product: CAMGGGPNEKLFF.

The CDR3 DNA reads as TGTGCCAGCACCTCAACCCGGGACAGAACCCACTATGGCTACACCTTC. Its translation is CASTSTRDRTHYGYTF. This chain joins TRBV25-1 and TRBJ1-2; 7 bases are a match to TRBD1. J was trimmed by 3 bases and V by 7 bases; bases with no gene match: 14. The CDR3 has 16 amino acids. Germline CDR1 is MGHDK and CDR2 is SYGVNS.

This clone has only a few counts. The chain combines TRBV4-1 with TRBJ1-1, with 9 bases that match TRBD1. Per germline, CDR1 MGHRA and CDR2 YSYEKL. This CDR3 is 13 amino acids long. Trimming took 4 bases from V and 8 from J; bases not matched to a gene: 5. In nucleotides, the CDR3 is TGCGCCAGCAGCCCCGGACAGGGGAGGGAAGCTTTCTTT. It is translated as CASSPGQGREAFF.

The gene calls are TRBV28 and TRBJ2-5; a possible D gene is TRBD2 (6 bases). The V end was cut by 11 bases, the J end by 4 bases, with 20 bases between. The CDR3 is 14 residues long. CDR1 is MDHEN and CDR2 is SYDVKM in the germline V gene. The CDR3 region is CAPQPRLVGETQYF. CDR3 DNA: TGTGCCCCCCAGCCGAGACTAGTTGGAGAGACCCAGTACTTC.

J is TRBJ2-3 and V is TRBV25-1; maybe TRBD2 (6 bases). Between the trimmed V and J ends, which lost 6 bases and 5 bases, there was a span of 15 bases. The germline gives CDR1 MGHDK, CDR2 SYGVNS. The CDR3 spans 14 residues. The CDR3 coding sequence is TGTGCCAGCAGCGACCCGGGACTCCGAGATACGCAGTATTTT. Translated: CASSDPGLRDTQYF.

The chain employs TRBV5-1 and TRBJ2-7, with 9 bases matching TRBD2. The germline V gene encodes CDR1 SGHRS and CDR2 YFSETQ. This CDR3 is 17 amino acids long. V shed 4 bases, J shed 1 base, and the junction held 12 bases outside the gene matches. The CDR3 region is CASSARKTSGYSYEQYF. The CDR3 DNA sequence: TGCGCCAGCAGCGCACGGAAGACTAGCGGTTATTCCTACGAGCAGTACTTC. Complete variable domain (other parts from reference TRBV5-1 and TRBJ2-7): KAGVTQTPRYLIKTRGQQVTLSCSPISGHRSVSWYQQTPGQGLQFLFEYFSETQRNKGNFPGRFSGRQFSNSRSEMNVSTLELGDSALYLCASSARKTSGYSYEQYFGPGTRLTVT.

The rearrangement joins TRBV4-1 to TRBJ2-1; no definite D call. V shed 0 bases and J shed 13 bases, with 10 bases lying between them. The germline gives CDR1 MGHRA, CDR2 YSYEKL. There are 12 residues in the CDR3. The CDR3 loop is CASSQDLSNQFF. Written as DNA, the CDR3 is TGCGCCAGCAGCCAAGATCTGAGCAATCAGTTCTTC.

This clone was observed once. The rearrangement joins TRBV30 to TRBJ2-4; tentatively, D is TRBD1 (5 bases). This CDR3 is 14 amino acids long. V was pared by 1 base and J by 1 base, with 8 bases between. Germline values: CDR1 GTSNPN, CDR2 SVGIG (reference sequence). The CDR3 DNA reads TGTGCCTGGAGTGGGACATCGGCCAAAAACATTCAGTACTTC. This sequence encodes CAWSGTSAKNIQYF.

The V call is TRBV5-1, the J call TRBJ2-5, with 8 bases aligning to TRBD1. Germline V gene sequence: CDR1 SGHRS, CDR2 YFSETQ. The V and J ends lost 1 base and 3 bases, in that order; junction bases with no gene match: 11. This CDR3 has 17 residues. The CDR3 coding sequence is TGCGCCAGCAGCTTGATGCTCGGGCAGGGGGCGAAAGAGACCCAGTACTTC. Amino acid sequence: CASSLMLGQGAKETQYF.

This chain joins TRBV3-1 (or the pseudogene TRBV3-2) and TRBJ2-7; D not certain. Trimming took 2 bases from V and 1 from J, leaving 9 bases between them. Germline CDR1 is LGHDT and CDR2 is YNNKEL (reference sequence). The CDR3 is 14 amino acids. The CDR3 DNA sequence: TGTGCCAGCAGCCAATCATCATCATCCTACGAGCAGTACTTC. Translating it yields CASSQSSSSYEQYF.

The chain couples TRBV7-9 to TRBJ1-1, with D uncertain. CDR3 length: 13 amino acids. The V end lost 5 bases, the J end lost 0 bases, and 7 bases lay between the germline ends. The germline V gene has CDR1 SEHNR and CDR2 FQNEAQ (reference sequence). In DNA, the CDR3 is TGTGCCAGCAGCCGAACATTGAACACTGAAGCTTTCTTT. It specifies CASSRTLNTEAFF.

The V call is TRBV21-1, the J call TRBJ2-5; TRBD2, the D gene given by the table, was not confirmed from the DNA. TRBV21-1 is labeled a pseudogene. CDR3 length equals 21 residues. The CDR3 sequence: CASSLSTNLTGRASRQVAQYF. The CDR3, as DNA: TGTGCCAGCAGCCTATCTACCAATCTTACCGGGAGGGCCTCTCGACAGGTGGCCCAGTACTTC.

CDR3 coding DNA: TGTGCCAGTAGTAAGGGACAGGGACCGTACGAGCAGTACTTC. Translation gives CASSKGQGPYEQYF. This sequence joins TRBV19 and TRBJ2-7; 9 bases map to TRBD1. The CDR3 totals 14 residues. V gave up 4 bases and J gave up 4 bases; unmatched junction bases: 5. CDR1 LNHDA and CDR2 SQIVND come from the germline V gene (reference sequence).

The chain combines TRBV4-2 with TRBJ2-7; 15 bases are a match to TRBD2. The CDR3 spans 21 residues. The trim removed 2 bases at V and 4 bases at J, leaving 18 bases unmatched. The germline V gene has CDR1 LGHNA and CDR2 YNFKEQ. The CDR3 is CASSQTYPGLAGGPPAYEQYF. The CDR3 DNA is TGTGCCAGCAGCCAAACCTATCCGGGACTAGCGGGAGGCCCACCCGCTTACGAGCAGTACTTC.

The chain carries TRBV2 and TRBJ2-7; D might be TRBD2 (7 bases). V was clipped by 7 bases and J by 3 bases, with 16 bases between them. This CDR3 comprises 14 residues. The germline gives CDR1 SNHLY, CDR2 FYNNEI. CDR3: CASNRGRGSYEQYF. The CDR3 DNA sequence: TGTGCCAGCAATCGGGGGCGGGGGAGCTACGAGCAGTACTTC.